This TCR beta chain appears in the sequencing data of a study of radiation and T cells in renal cell carcinoma. This CDR3 is built from 14 residues. CDR1 is SGHRS and CDR2 is YFSETQ in the germline V gene. V trimming: 4 bases; J trimming: 3 bases; junction bases outside the gene matches: 7. Time point described: blood 4 weeks post-SBRT, at nephrectomy. Treatment: 15 Gy SBRT to primary tumor, nephrectomy 4 weeks later. Radiation-treated patients gave blood at baseline, week 2 and week 4. The data were produced by immunoSEQ multiplex PCR, yet TCRdb's version contains in-frame clones alone and is incomplete. The sample holds 130,000 to 150,000 clones; 80% to 90% are singletons and the top ten take around a sixth.

The chain couples TRBV5-1 to TRBJ2-7; TRBD1 matches at 7 bases. The sequence derives from a woman aged 45-65 years with renal cell carcinoma. The specimen was blood, collected from a patient whose treatment included radiotherapy and nephrectomy. The CDR3 DNA follows: TGCGCCAGCAGCCCAACCACAGGGGACTACGAGCAGTACTTC. It codes for CASSPTTGDYEQYF.